This passage covers 3 T cell receptor beta chains from one sample sequenced in a study of cytomegalovirus exposure and HLA in healthy donors. PCR amplification relied on 60 Vbeta primers (plus 13 Jbeta primers). Sequenced by immunoSEQ multiplex PCR; TCRdb stores in-frame clones only, minus some. Counted here are about 140,000 clones, around four fifths occurring once; the ten biggest clones make up around 10%. Sequencing was done on a sample of PBMCs. The receptors here all came from a woman in her sixties or seventies in good health and CMV-seropositive.

The chain couples TRBV7-2 to TRBJ2-4; tentative D call: TRBD1 (6 bases). Deletions cut 4 bases from V and 6 bases from J, with 13 bases between. The CDR3 is made up of 14 amino acids. CDR1 and CDR2 (germline): SGHTA, FQGNSA. The CDR3 here is CASSSTTGLNIQYF. The CDR3 DNA is TGTGCCAGCAGCTCTACTACAGGGTTAAACATTCAGTACTTC.

In regard to this clone: Different DNA sequences within this sample yield the same CDR3. The chain carries TRBV5-4 and TRBJ2-3; TRBD2 agrees at 9 bases. CDR1 is SGHNT and CDR2 is YYREEE in the germline V gene (reference sequence). V gave up 5 bases and J gave up 4 bases; unmatched junction bases: 11. There are 16 residues in the CDR3. DNA of the CDR3: TGTGCCAGCAGTCACCCAAGCGGGAGGAGGTCAGATACGCAGTATTTT. Translating it yields CASSHPSGRRSDTQYF. Drawing the rest from reference TRBV5-4 and TRBJ2-3, the complete variable domain is ETGVTQSPTHLIKTRGQQVTLRCSSQSGHNTVSWYQQALGQGPQFIFQYYREEENGRGNFPPRFSGLQFPNYSSELNVNALELDDSALYLCASSHPSGRRSDTQYFGPGTRLTVL.

This clone was recorded once. The chain employs TRBV5-1 and TRBJ2-7; D not resolved. V was cut by 0 bases and J by 3 bases, with 7 bases left in between. Germline values: CDR1 SGHRS, CDR2 YFSETQ. This CDR3 contains 13 residues. The CDR3 sequence: CASSLDRDYEQYF. The CDR3 DNA reads TGCGCCAGCAGCTTGGACAGAGACTACGAGCAGTACTTC.